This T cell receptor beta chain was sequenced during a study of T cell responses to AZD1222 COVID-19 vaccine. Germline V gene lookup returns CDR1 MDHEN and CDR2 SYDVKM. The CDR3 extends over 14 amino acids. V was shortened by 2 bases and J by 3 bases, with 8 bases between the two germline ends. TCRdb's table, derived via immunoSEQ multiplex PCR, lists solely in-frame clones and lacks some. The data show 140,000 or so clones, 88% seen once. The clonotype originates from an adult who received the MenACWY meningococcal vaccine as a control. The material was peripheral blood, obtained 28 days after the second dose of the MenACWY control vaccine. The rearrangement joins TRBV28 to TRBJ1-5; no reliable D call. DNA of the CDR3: TGTGCCAGCAGTTTAAATGGAGACAATCAGCCCCAGCATTTT. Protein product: CASSLNGDNQPQHF.